Following are 29 T cell receptor beta chains from one sample sequenced in a study of T cell repertoires in cytomegalovirus infection. MiXCR, applied by TCRdb to the reads, yields one record per CDR3 protein. The sample holds roughly 640,000 distinct CDR3 sequences, less than 25% seen once. The sequenced sample consisted of CD8+ T cells from PBMCs. The origin of the receptors is a human donor in good health (CMV status not recorded). Some clones in this sample may be carry-over from other donors' samples.

The CDR3 DNA is TGTGCCAGCTCCTTGATCCCGAGGGATCCCCAGCATTTT. As protein: CASSLIPRDPQHF. This sequence joins TRBV6-5 and TRBJ1-5; unclear D gene. Trimming cost V 8 bases and J 10 bases, with 18 bases left between them. The CDR3 has 13 amino acids. Germline assignment: CDR1 MNHEY and CDR2 SVGAGI.

This clonotype was seen a handful of times. The gene calls are TRBV27 and TRBJ2-1; 11 bases match TRBD1. Per germline, CDR1 MNHEY and CDR2 SMNVEV (reference sequence). V gave up 5 bases and J gave up 10 bases; unmatched junction bases: 10. This CDR3 contains 15 residues. CDR3 region: CASSNPGQGEFEQFF. The CDR3 region has the DNA TGTGCCAGCAGTAACCCGGGACAGGGGGAGTTCGAGCAGTTCTTC.

The table lists this clonotype with a few counts. The chain has TRBV28 and TRBJ2-3, with D perhaps given as TRBD1 or TRBD2 (6 bases each). Trimming removed 6 bases at V and 7 bases at J, with 20 bases between. CDR3 length: 15 amino acids. Germline V gives CDR1 MDHEN, CDR2 SYDVKM. CDR3: CASSPTGATSNTQYF. The CDR3 nucleotides read TGTGCCAGCAGCCCTACGGGGGCGACTTCGAATACGCAGTATTTT.

The chain recombines TRBV7-8 with TRBJ2-7; 10 nucleotides line up with TRBD2. Germline CDR1 is SGHVS and CDR2 is FQNEAQ. The CDR3 totals 16 residues. With 2 bases clipped from V and 2 bases from J, the junction kept 6 bases outside the gene matches. CDR3 DNA: TGTGCCAGCAGCTTAACCGGGACTAGCGCAACCTACGAGCAGTACTTC. Protein sequence: CASSLTGTSATYEQYF.

The V and J genes are TRBV20-1 and TRBJ2-5; 10 bases match TRBD2. CDR1 is DFQATT and CDR2 is SNEGSKA in the germline V gene (reference sequence). With 3 bases clipped from V and 4 bases from J, the junction kept 11 bases outside the gene matches. There are 16 residues in the CDR3. CDR3 amino acids: CSARASGGLLAETQYF. CDR3 in DNA: TGCAGTGCTAGGGCTAGCGGGGGCCTCCTAGCAGAGACCCAGTACTTC.

This clonotype was seen a single time. This sequence joins TRBV19 and TRBJ2-1; TRBD1 matches 9 bases. V lost 2 bases and J lost 5; bases outside the gene matches: 10. Germline CDR1 LNHDA, CDR2 SQIVND (reference sequence). This CDR3 has 17 amino acids. This CDR3 is CASSILGTGFGHNEQFF. The CDR3 DNA sequence: TGTGCCAGTAGTATACTCGGGACAGGGTTCGGGCACAATGAGCAGTTCTTC.

In this sample, this clonotype turned up a few times. The chain carries TRBV28 and TRBJ2-3, with 8 bases aligning to TRBD1. From germline, CDR1 is MDHEN and CDR2 SYDVKM. The CDR3 has 15 residues. The V and J ends lost 5 bases and 1 base, in that order; junction bases with no gene match: 5. The CDR3 sequence is CASSPMGQGTDTQYF. The CDR3 nucleotides read TGTGCCAGCAGTCCCATGGGACAGGGCACAGATACGCAGTATTTT.

The V call is TRBV6-5, the J call TRBJ1-1; D gene unclear. This CDR3 is 12 amino acids long. V was trimmed by 0 bases and J by 8 bases, leaving 7 bases between them. In germline, CDR1 is MNHEY, CDR2 SVGAGI. CDR3 in amino acids: CASSYSTGEAFF. As DNA, the CDR3 is TGTGCCAGCAGTTACTCGACTGGGGAAGCTTTCTTT.

Concerning this clonotype: Being one base from a much bigger clone, this may be a read error. The chain joins TRBV12-3 or TRBV12-4 to TRBJ2-7, with D possibly being TRBD2 (5 bases). This CDR3 has 13 residues. CDR3 DNA sequence: TGTGCCAGCTCCCACGGGATTTCCTACGCGCAGTACGTC. This gives the protein CASSHGISYAQYV.

V usage is TRBV10-3 and J usage is TRBJ2-6, with D perhaps TRBD1 (5 bases). The CDR3 extends over 17 amino acids. Trimming stripped 7 bases from V and 0 bases from J, with 16 bases between. CDR1 is ENHRY, CDR2 SYGVKD, per germline. CDR3: CAIKVLGPDSGANVLTF. The CDR3 nucleotides are TGTGCCATCAAAGTCTTGGGGCCAGACTCTGGGGCCAACGTCCTGACTTTC.

Only a few counts were recorded for this clonotype. The J gene is TRBJ1-1, the V gene TRBV14, with 7 nucleotides matching TRBD1. Unmatched junction bases numbered 6, after V lost 1 base and J lost 7 bases. CDR1 is SGHDN and CDR2 is FVKESK in the germline V gene. The CDR3 runs to 14 residues. The CDR3 protein is CASSQVDRRDEAFF. In DNA, the CDR3 is TGTGCCAGCAGCCAAGTGGACAGGCGGGATGAAGCTTTCTTT.

This clonotype was picked up a small number of times. V and J are TRBV10-3 and TRBJ1-2, with a tentative D call TRBD1 (6 bases). Deletions cut 6 bases from V and 6 bases from J, with 8 bases between. CDR1 ENHRY and CDR2 SYGVKD come from the germline V gene. The CDR3 contains 11 residues. The CDR3 nucleotides are TGTGCCATCAGGGCAGGGGATGGCTACACCTTC. Protein product: CAIRAGDGYTF.

Only a few counts were recorded for this clonotype. The V and J genes are TRBV29-1 and TRBJ2-2; the match to TRBD2 covers 8 bases. CDR1 and CDR2 (germline): SQVTM, ANQGSEA. The CDR3 totals 14 residues. Unmatched junction bases numbered 7, after V lost 6 bases and J lost 4 bases. The CDR3 spells CSVPAGELTGELFF. CDR3 DNA: TGCAGCGTACCAGCGGGGGAACTCACCGGGGAGCTGTTTTTT.

V usage is TRBV6-4 and J usage is TRBJ2-1; 10 bases fit TRBD1. V was pared by 6 bases and J by 3 bases, with 5 bases of the junction left unmatched. CDR3 size: 15 residues. CDR1 and CDR2 from the germline V gene are MRHNA and SNTAGT. CDR3 loop: CASRAGTGDYNEQFF. In DNA form, the CDR3 reads TGTGCCAGCAGAGCCGGGACAGGGGACTACAATGAGCAGTTCTTC.

Of note for this clonotype: This may stem from a read error, because a much larger clone lies one nucleotide away. The rearrangement joins TRBV6-1 to TRBJ2-4; D gene uncertain. CDR3 length: 15 amino acids. Per the germline V gene, CDR1 is MNHNS and CDR2 is SASEGT. CDR3: CVSRKLEESKNIQYF. The CDR3 DNA is TGTGTCAGCAGAAAACTTGAAGAATCAAAAAACATTCAGTACTTC.

This clonotype appeared many times. The gene calls are TRBV7-9 and TRBJ1-1; D is undetermined. The germline V and J ends were trimmed by 4 bases and 2 bases, with 17 bases remaining between them. This CDR3 comprises 16 residues. In germline, CDR1 is SEHNR, CDR2 FQNEAQ (reference sequence). The CDR3 DNA is TGTGCCAGCAGCTGGCGGGCGGGGAACCATAACACTGAAGCTTTCTTT. It is translated as CASSWRAGNHNTEAFF.

This clonotype was observed a handful of times. A read error may produce the germline difference seen at one junction end. The chain employs TRBV7-6 and TRBJ2-5, with D tentatively TRBD1 or TRBD2 (6 bases each). This CDR3 has 15 residues. Per germline, CDR1 SGHVS and CDR2 FNYEAQ. The DNA of the CDR3 is TGTGCTAGCAGCTTAGAGGGGGGAGCCCTAGAGACCCAGTACTTC. Encoded protein: CASSLEGGALETQYF.

The table lists this clonotype with a few counts. The rearrangement links TRBV14 to TRBJ1-2, with 8 bases identical to TRBD1. This CDR3 is 13 amino acids long. Per the germline V gene, CDR1 is SGHDN and CDR2 is FVKESK. V lost 8 bases and J lost 4; bases outside the gene matches: 6. CDR3 sequence (DNA): TGTGCCAGCGGAACGACAGGGGTCTATGGCTACACCTTC. It specifies CASGTTGVYGYTF.

This clonotype showed up just a few times. A much larger clone lies a single base off, so this may be a read error. The chain joins TRBV7-6 to TRBJ1-1; D call uncertain. CDR1 is SGHVS and CDR2 is FNYEAQ in the germline V gene. CDR3 size: 11 residues. V was cut by 1 base and J by 6 bases, with 3 bases left in between. As DNA, the CDR3 is TGTGCCAGCAGCTTAGTCCCTGAAGCTTTCTTT. Its translation is CASSLVPEAFF.

This sequence joins TRBV14 and TRBJ2-4; TRBD2 agrees at 9 bases. V shed 1 base and J 3 bases; nucleotides not matched to a gene: 4. Germline CDR1 SGHDN, CDR2 FVKESK. The length of the CDR3 is 16 residues. In DNA form, the CDR3 reads TGTGCCAGCAGCCAAGTGGAGCGGGGGGACAAAAACATTCAGTACTTC. It is translated as CASSQVERGDKNIQYF. Full variable domain (remainder filled in from reference TRBV14 and TRBJ2-4): EAGVTQFPSHSVIEKGQTVTLRCDPISGHDNLYWYRRVMGKEIKFLLHFVKESKQDESGMPNNRFLAERTGGTYSTLKVQPAELEDSGVYFCASSQVERGDKNIQYFGAGTRLSVL.

This clonotype has more than one count but fewer than ten. This chain joins TRBV28 and TRBJ2-7; 13 bases match TRBD2. The CDR3 extends over 15 amino acids. Per germline, CDR1 MDHEN and CDR2 SYDVKM. For the CDR3, the DNA is TGTGCCGGCAGCTGGGGACTAGCGGGGACCTACGAGCAGTACGTC. As protein: CAGSWGLAGTYEQYV.

V and J are TRBV29-1 and TRBJ1-1, with D perhaps matching TRBD1 (5 bases). The V and J ends lost 6 bases and 2 bases respectively, with 16 bases between them. CDR3 length: 14 residues. Germline CDR1 SQVTM, CDR2 ANQGSEA. The CDR3 is CSVAPLGGNTEAFF. CDR3 nucleotides: TGCAGCGTCGCACCCCTGGGGGGAAACACTGAAGCTTTCTTT.

In regard to this clonotype: One base away lies a much larger clone, so this may be a sequencing read error. V is TRBV28 and J is TRBJ1-1; TRBD1 might be the D (6 bases). This CDR3 is 16 amino acids long. Germline V lookup: CDR1 MDHEN, CDR2 SYDVKM. The CDR3, as DNA: TGTGCCAGCAGCTCCCAGGGGAACAGGATGAACACTAAAGCTTTCTTT. Translating it yields CASSSQGNRMNTKAFF.

This clonotype was recorded a few times. This sequence joins TRBV2 and TRBJ2-7; D uncertain. V was pared by 6 bases and J by 2 bases, with 8 bases between. The CDR3 is 12 residues long. Germline V gene sequence: CDR1 SNHLY, CDR2 FYNNEI. As DNA, the CDR3 is TGTGCCAGCAGCGGCCCGGCCTACGAGCAGTACGTC. As protein: CASSGPAYEQYV.

The chain recombines TRBV7-6 with TRBJ2-6; D not certain. Germline V gene lookup returns CDR1 SGHVS and CDR2 FNYEAQ. V lost 10 bases to trimming and J lost 2 bases, with 12 bases between them. This CDR3 comprises 14 residues. CDR3 amino acids: CATGPPAGANVLTF. The CDR3 bases are TGTGCCACCGGGCCGCCGGCTGGGGCCAACGTCCTGACTTTC. Combining the CDR3 with reference TRBV7-6 and TRBJ2-6 gives the whole variable domain GAGVSQSPRYKVTKRGQDVALRCDPISGHVSLYWYRQALGQGPEFLTYFNYEAQQDKSGLPNDRFSAERPEGSISTLTIQRTEQRDSAMYRCATGPPAGANVLTFGAGSRLTVL.

The gene calls are TRBV12-3 or TRBV12-4 and TRBJ1-4; D unresolved. CDR3 length: 13 amino acids. Deletions cut 3 bases from V and 5 bases from J, with 7 bases between. CDR3 DNA sequence: TGTGCCAGCAGTTTTTTGTGGAATGAAAAACTGTTTTTT. It specifies CASSFLWNEKLFF.

V is TRBV6-6 and J is TRBJ2-7; 7 positions agree with TRBD2. The CDR3 runs 14 residues. Germline-derived CDR1 and CDR2 are MNHNY and SVGAGI (reference sequence). The V and J ends lost 4 bases and 1 base, in that order; junction bases with no gene match: 4. CDR3 sequence reads: CASSSREASYEQYV. The CDR3 region has the DNA TGTGCCAGCAGTTCCCGGGAGGCTTCCTACGAGCAGTACGTC.

This clonotype was observed many times. The chain combines TRBV7-6 with TRBJ2-1, with 9 bases matching TRBD2. The CDR3 covers 15 residues. The junction had 6 bases not matched to a gene; V was cut back by 5 bases and J by 4 bases. Per germline, CDR1 SGHVS and CDR2 FNYEAQ. The CDR3 bases are TGTGCCAGCAGCCCCAGGACTAGCGAATACAATGAGCAGTTCTTC. It specifies CASSPRTSEYNEQFF.

The chain joins TRBV2 to TRBJ2-3; 8 nucleotides match TRBD2. J gave up 0 bases and V 4 bases, and 9 bases lay outside the gene matches. Germline V CDR1 and CDR2: SNHLY, FYNNEI. This CDR3 spans 17 amino acids. The CDR3 coding sequence is TGTGCCAGCAGTGTGAGTAGGGGACTAGGGAGCACAGATACGCAGTATTTT. This encodes CASSVSRGLGSTDTQYF. Full variable domain (remainder filled in from reference TRBV2 and TRBJ2-3): EPEVTQTPSHQVTQMGQEVILRCVPISNHLYFYWYRQILGQKVEFLVSFYNNEISEKSEIFDDQFSVERPDGSNFTLKIRSTKLEDSAMYFCASSVSRGLGSTDTQYFGPGTRLTVL.